Listed here are 9 T cell receptor beta chains from one sample, sequenced in a study of blood T cell repertoires in COVID-19. The data were produced by immunoSEQ multiplex PCR, yet TCRdb's version contains in-frame clones alone and is incomplete. The sample records about 140,000 clones, about four fifths being singletons. Sample: PBMCs or T cells enriched from blood (not recorded which). These receptors originate from a man aged 35 to 55 with acute COVID-19.

The rearrangement links TRBV12-3 or TRBV12-4 to TRBJ2-1; D is ambiguous. Between the trimmed V and J ends, which lost 4 bases and 9 bases, there was a span of 10 bases. The CDR3 runs to 12 residues. In DNA form, the CDR3 reads TGTGCCAGCAGTTCCACCTACGGTGAGCAGTTCTTC. It yields the protein CASSSTYGEQFF.

The V call is TRBV27, the J call TRBJ2-5; a weak D match, TRBD2 (5 bases). V gave up 5 bases and J gave up 5 bases, with 9 bases separating them. Germline loops: CDR1 MNHEY, CDR2 SMNVEV (reference sequence). This CDR3 has 12 amino acids. The CDR3 coding sequence is TGTGCCAGCAGTCCGCCGGGGGAGACCCAGTACTTC. Translated, it gives CASSPPGETQYF.

This CDR3 reads CATSRDPGSMYEQFF. CDR3 DNA sequence: TGTGCCACCAGCAGAGATCCAGGATCTATGTATGAGCAGTTCTTC. This sequence joins TRBV15 and TRBJ2-1; D is unclear. V was trimmed by 0 bases and J by 8 bases, leaving 14 bases between them. The CDR3 consists of 15 residues. From germline, CDR1 is LNHNV and CDR2 YYDKDF (reference sequence).

The V call is TRBV2, the J call TRBJ2-7; a possible D gene is TRBD1 (5 bases). CDR1 and CDR2 (germline): SNHLY, FYNNEI. The CDR3 is 17 amino acids. Trimming pared 4 bases from V and 0 bases from J, leaving 19 bases between. CDR3 sequence (DNA): TGTGCCAGCAGTGTCCCTAGGGGCAGAGGCTACTCCTACGAGCAGTACTTC. Protein sequence: CASSVPRGRGYSYEQYF.

V and J are TRBV5-1 and TRBJ2-5; 7 bases match TRBD2. The CDR3 consists of 14 residues. Germline trimming cut 7 bases from V and 2 bases from J; bases unmatched to any gene: 8. Per germline, CDR1 SGHRS and CDR2 YFSETQ. DNA for the CDR3: TGCGCCAGCGGACTGGGGGGGAGTCAAGAGACCCAGTACTTC. Protein: CASGLGGSQETQYF. Filled out from reference TRBV5-1 and TRBJ2-5, the complete variable domain reads KAGVTQTPRYLIKTRGQQVTLSCSPISGHRSVSWYQQTPGQGLQFLFEYFSETQRNKGNFPGRFSGRQFSNSRSEMNVSTLELGDSALYLCASGLGGSQETQYFGPGTRLLVL.

The chain has TRBV5-1 and TRBJ1-6, with TRBD1 identical over 9 bases. Trimming removed 4 bases from V and 7 bases from J; junction bases left unmatched: 3. Germline V gene lookup returns CDR1 SGHRS and CDR2 YFSETQ. The CDR3 extends over 14 amino acids. CDR3 DNA: TGCGCCAGCAGCCCCGGACAGGGGAATTCACCCCTCCACTTT. This gives the protein CASSPGQGNSPLHF.

The V and J genes are TRBV19 and TRBJ2-2; 8 positions match TRBD1. The CDR3 loop spans 14 amino acids. Germline CDR1 is LNHDA and CDR2 is SQIVND (reference sequence). V was clipped by 5 bases and J by 2 bases; unmatched bases: 1. This chain's CDR3 is CASSQGANTGELFF. The CDR3 DNA follows: TGTGCCAGTAGTCAGGGGGCAAACACCGGGGAGCTGTTTTTT.

The CDR3 region is CATSRDRGGANVLTF. In DNA, the CDR3 is TGTGCCACCAGCAGAGACAGGGGTGGGGCCAACGTCCTGACTTTC. V and J are TRBV15 and TRBJ2-6; possibly TRBD1 for D (6 bases). The V end lost 0 bases, the J end lost 3 bases, and 6 bases lay between the germline ends. The CDR3 has 15 residues. CDR1 is LNHNV and CDR2 is YYDKDF in the germline V gene (reference sequence).

This chain uses TRBV6-2 or TRBV6-3 with TRBJ1-5; 9 nucleotides agree with TRBD1. There are 17 residues in the CDR3. Per germline, CDR1 MNHEY and CDR2 SVGEGT. J gave up 2 bases and V 4 bases, and 9 bases lay outside the gene matches. The CDR3 DNA is TGTGCCAGCAGTTCAACAGGGGGCTGGGATGGCAATCAGCCCCAGCATTTT. It specifies CASSSTGGWDGNQPQHF.